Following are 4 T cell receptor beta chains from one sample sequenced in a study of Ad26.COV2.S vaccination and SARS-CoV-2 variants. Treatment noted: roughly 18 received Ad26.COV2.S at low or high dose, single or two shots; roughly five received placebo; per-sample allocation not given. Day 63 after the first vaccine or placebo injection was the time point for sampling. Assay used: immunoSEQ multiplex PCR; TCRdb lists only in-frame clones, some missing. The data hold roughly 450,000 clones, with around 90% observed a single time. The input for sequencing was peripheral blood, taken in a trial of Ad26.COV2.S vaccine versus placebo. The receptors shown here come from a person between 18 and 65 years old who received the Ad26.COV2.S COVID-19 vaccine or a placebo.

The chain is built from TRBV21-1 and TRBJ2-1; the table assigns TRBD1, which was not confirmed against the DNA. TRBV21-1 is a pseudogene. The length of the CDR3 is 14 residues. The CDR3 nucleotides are TGTGCCAGCAGCTCAGGGGCACGTTACAATGAGCAGTTCTTC. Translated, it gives CASSSGARYNEQFF.

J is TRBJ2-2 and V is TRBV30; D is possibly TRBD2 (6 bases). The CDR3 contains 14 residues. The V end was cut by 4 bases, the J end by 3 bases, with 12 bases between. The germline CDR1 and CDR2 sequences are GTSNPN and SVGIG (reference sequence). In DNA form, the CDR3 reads TGTGCCTGGATGCTGACTAGAGACACCGGGGAGCTGTTTTTT. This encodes CAWMLTRDTGELFF.

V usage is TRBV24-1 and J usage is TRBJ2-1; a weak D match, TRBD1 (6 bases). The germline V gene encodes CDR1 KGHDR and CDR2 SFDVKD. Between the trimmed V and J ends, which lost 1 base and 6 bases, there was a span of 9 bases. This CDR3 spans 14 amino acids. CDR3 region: CATSDFVQGNEQFF. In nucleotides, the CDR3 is TGTGCCACCAGTGATTTCGTACAGGGCAATGAGCAGTTCTTC.

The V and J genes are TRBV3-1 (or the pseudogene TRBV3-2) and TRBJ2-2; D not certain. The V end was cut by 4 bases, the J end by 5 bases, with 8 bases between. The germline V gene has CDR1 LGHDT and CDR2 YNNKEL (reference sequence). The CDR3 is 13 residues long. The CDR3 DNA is TGTGCCAGCAGCCGTCTAAGGACCGGGGAGCTGTTTTTT. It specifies CASSRLRTGELFF.